A single sample gave rise to the 30 T cell receptor beta chains below, sequenced in a study of cytomegalovirus exposure and HLA in healthy donors. The PCR employed 60 Vbeta primers together with 13 Jbeta primers. TCRdb's copy holds only in-frame clones and misses some; the assay was immunoSEQ multiplex PCR. Counted here are approximately 150,000 clones, approximately 82% occurring once; the ten biggest clones make up 11%. Sequencing was carried out using PBMCs. The receptor set was obtained from a man aged 18 to 30 in good health and CMV-seropositive.

The chain joins TRBV28 to TRBJ2-1; tentatively, D is TRBD2 (5 bases). CDR3 length: 14 residues. Germline V CDR1 and CDR2: MDHEN, SYDVKM. Trimming removed 4 bases at V and 2 bases at J, with 9 bases between. The CDR3 region is CASSSGGAYNEQFF. In DNA, the CDR3 is TGTGCCAGCAGTTCTGGAGGCGCCTACAATGAGCAGTTCTTC.

This chain joins TRBV28 and TRBJ2-1, with 11 bases identical to TRBD2. V gave up 6 bases and J gave up 4 bases; unmatched junction bases: 8. CDR3 length equals 16 residues. Germline V gene lookup returns CDR1 MDHEN and CDR2 SYDVKM. CDR3 amino acids: CASSPGTSGGYNEQFF. CDR3 sequence (DNA): TGTGCCAGCAGCCCTGGGACTAGCGGAGGATACAATGAGCAGTTCTTC.

The DNA for the CDR3 is TGTGCCAGCAGCCCGGACAGGGGAGCTGAAGCTTTCTTT. It yields the protein CASSPDRGAEAFF. The chain combines TRBV5-6 with TRBJ1-1; 9 nucleotides line up with TRBD1. The CDR3 spans 13 residues. V dropped 4 bases and J dropped 6; count of bases not matched to a gene: 4. CDR1 is SGHDT, CDR2 YYEEEE, per germline.

The rearrangement links TRBV10-2 to TRBJ1-1; no clear D gene. CDR3 length equals 12 residues. Germline V CDR1 and CDR2: WSHSY, SAAADI. Trimming left V 4 bases short and J 4 bases short, with 7 bases between. The CDR3 DNA reads as TGCGCCAGCAGTGGTGGCAGCACTGAAGCTTTCTTT. This encodes CASSGGSTEAFF.

This clone appeared a few times. This rearrangement joins TRBV30 to TRBJ2-3; D perhaps matches TRBD1 (6 bases). Trimming cost V 5 bases and J 5 bases, with 20 bases left between them. CDR1 is GTSNPN and CDR2 is SVGIG in the germline V gene (reference sequence). CDR3 length equals 15 residues. The CDR3 coding sequence is TGTGCCTGGGAGACCACAGGGCGGATAAGAGATACGCAGTATTTT. Residues: CAWETTGRIRDTQYF. The entire variable domain, with the rest obtained from reference TRBV30 and TRBJ2-3, is as follows: SQTIHQWPATLVQPVGSPLSLECTVEGTSNPNLYWYRQAAGRGLQLLFYSVGIGQISSEVPQNLSASRPQDRQFILSSKKLLLSDSGFYLCAWETTGRIRDTQYFGPGTRLTVL.

This sequence joins TRBV4-2 and TRBJ1-3; D gene unclear. In germline, CDR1 is LGHNA, CDR2 YNFKEQ. The CDR3 consists of 16 residues. V lost 0 bases to trimming and J lost 5 bases, with 14 bases between them. CDR3 DNA: TGTGCCAGCAGCCAAGATCTGAGGGAAGGGAGAAACACCATATATTTT. Protein: CASSQDLREGRNTIYF.

This chain joins TRBV28 and TRBJ2-5; 12 bases line up with TRBD2. Germline-derived CDR1 and CDR2 are MDHEN and SYDVKM. The CDR3 is 15 residues long. The trim removed 6 bases at V and 2 bases at J, leaving 4 bases unmatched. The CDR3 sequence: CASRAGLAGQETQYF. Written as DNA, the CDR3 is TGTGCCAGCAGGGCTGGACTAGCGGGACAAGAGACCCAGTACTTC.

The gene calls are TRBV10-3 and TRBJ2-1; 7 nucleotides agree with TRBD1. Trimming at V came to 5 bases and at J to 6 bases, leaving 16 bases not matched to a gene. The CDR3 spans 17 residues. Germline V gives CDR1 ENHRY, CDR2 SYGVKD. The CDR3 sequence is CAISKKSNPTGINEQFF. The CDR3 nucleotides read TGTGCCATCAGTAAGAAAAGTAACCCGACAGGGATCAATGAGCAGTTCTTC.

The rearrangement joins TRBV2 to TRBJ2-3; 11 bases align to TRBD2. CDR1 and CDR2 (germline): SNHLY, FYNNEI. This CDR3 contains 16 residues. Germline trimming cut 6 bases from V and 5 bases from J; bases unmatched to any gene: 10. The CDR3: CASRGLAESGGDTQYF. The CDR3 coding sequence is TGTGCCAGCAGGGGACTAGCGGAGTCCGGGGGAGATACGCAGTATTTT.

The V call is TRBV28, the J call TRBJ1-1; TRBD1 matches 7 bases. Per germline, CDR1 MDHEN and CDR2 SYDVKM. The CDR3 is 14 amino acids. V lost 4 bases to trimming and J lost 4 bases; unmatched junction nucleotides: 6. The CDR3 loop is CASSSTGEATEAFF. As DNA, the CDR3 is TGTGCCAGCAGTTCAACAGGGGAGGCCACTGAAGCTTTCTTT. The full variable domain, completed using reference TRBV28 and TRBJ1-1, is DVKVTQSSRYLVKRTGEKVFLECVQDMDHENMFWYRQDPGLGLRLIYFSYDVKMKEKGDIPEGYSVSREKKERFSLILESASTNQTSMYLCASSSTGEATEAFFGQGTRLTVV.

V is TRBV25-1 and J is TRBJ2-1; 8 bases are shared with TRBD1. The CDR3 runs 15 residues. With V trimmed by 6 bases and J by 10 bases, 14 bases remained unmatched. Germline CDR1 and CDR2: MGHDK and SYGVNS. CDR3 sequence: CASRGPPTGDNEQFF. CDR3 nucleotides: TGTGCCAGCAGGGGGCCCCCGACAGGGGATAACGAGCAGTTCTTC.

This clone showed up just once. The rearrangement uses TRBV28 and TRBJ2-7; a weak D match, TRBD1 (6 bases). The length of the CDR3 is 15 residues. Germline V CDR1 and CDR2: MDHEN, SYDVKM. Trimming left V 2 bases short and J 1 base short, with 12 bases between. CDR3 in DNA: TGTGCCAGCAGTTTACGGAATGACAGGTCCTACGAGCAGTACTTC. Its protein product is CASSLRNDRSYEQYF.

This chain links TRBV5-8 with TRBJ1-1; D may be TRBD1 (5 bases). This CDR3 is built from 16 residues. The ends were cut back, 3 bases at V and 4 bases at J, with 19 bases in the middle. Germline V gene sequence: CDR1 SGHTS, CDR2 YDEGEE. DNA of the CDR3: TGTGCCAGCAGCTCGAAAGGGGTGTTTGGGATCACTGAAGCTTTCTTT. Its translation: CASSSKGVFGITEAFF.

The rearrangement joins TRBV30 to TRBJ2-7, with a possible D match to TRBD1 (6 bases). The V gene's germline CDR1 is GTSNPN and CDR2 SVGIG (reference sequence). The CDR3 is 14 residues long. Trimming shortened V by 5 bases and J by 3 bases, and 17 bases separated the two germline ends. This CDR3 is CAWGRGSGYYEQYF. DNA of the CDR3: TGTGCCTGGGGCAGGGGTTCCGGGTACTACGAGCAGTACTTC.

The chain recombines TRBV6-1 with TRBJ2-7, with D unresolved. The germline V gene encodes CDR1 MNHNS and CDR2 SASEGT. V was shortened by 2 bases and J by 0 bases, with 14 bases between the two germline ends. The CDR3 covers 16 residues. CDR3 residues: CASSEILRISSYEQYF. The CDR3 DNA is TGTGCCAGCAGTGAAATCCTGCGGATAAGCTCCTACGAGCAGTACTTC.

V gene TRBV27 combines with J gene TRBJ2-7; TRBD1 agrees at 10 bases. CDR3 length: 14 residues. Per germline, CDR1 MNHEY and CDR2 SMNVEV (reference sequence). J was trimmed by 5 bases and V by 5 bases; bases with no gene match: 6. The CDR3 sequence: CASSGRTGGNEQYF. Written as DNA, the CDR3 is TGTGCCAGCAGTGGACGGACAGGGGGGAACGAGCAGTACTTC.

J is TRBJ2-7 and V is TRBV7-8; D is possibly TRBD2 (6 bases). Germline assignment: CDR1 SGHVS and CDR2 FQNEAQ. The V gene lost 4 bases and the J gene lost 5 bases, with 12 bases spanning the gap. The CDR3 spans 13 residues. The DNA of the CDR3 is TGTGCCAGCAGCTCACCACCGGGGGACGAGCAGTACTTC. Translated: CASSSPPGDEQYF.

This clone was seen more than once but under ten times. V gene TRBV2 combines with J gene TRBJ1-1; D call uncertain. V was clipped by 6 bases and J by 5 bases, with 7 bases between them. The germline V gene encodes CDR1 SNHLY and CDR2 FYNNEI. CDR3 length equals 11 residues. This CDR3 is CASRTGTEAFF. CDR3 nucleotide sequence: TGTGCCAGCAGGACGGGGACTGAAGCTTTCTTT.

The chain joins TRBV5-4 to TRBJ1-3; 8 positions match TRBD1. CDR3 length equals 15 residues. Germline CDR1 SGHNT, CDR2 YYREEE (reference sequence). V was clipped by 1 base and J by 4 bases; unmatched bases: 4. The CDR3 DNA reads TGTGCCAGCAGCTTGCAGGGGGCGGAAGGAAACACCATATATTTT. This translates into CASSLQGAEGNTIYF.

The V and J genes are TRBV30 and TRBJ2-1; the match to TRBD2 covers 8 bases. Germline V gives CDR1 GTSNPN, CDR2 SVGIG (reference sequence). This CDR3 spans 15 amino acids. J was trimmed by 6 bases and V by 2 bases; bases with no gene match: 9. The CDR3 spells CAWSWLAGRPNEQFF. As DNA, the CDR3 is TGTGCCTGGAGTTGGCTAGCGGGTAGACCCAATGAGCAGTTCTTC.

This clone was counted only a few times. The genes are TRBV28 and TRBJ2-1, with 9 bases fitting TRBD1. This CDR3 has 16 residues. From germline, CDR1 is MDHEN and CDR2 SYDVKM. J lost 4 bases, V lost 5 bases, and 9 bases had no gene match. The CDR3 reads CASSTPGTGSYNEQFF. As DNA, the CDR3 is TGTGCCAGCAGTACGCCCGGGACAGGGTCATACAATGAGCAGTTCTTC.

The CDR3 sequence is CASSPDRGIEAFF. CDR3 DNA: TGTGCCAGCAGCCCAGACAGGGGAATAGAAGCTTTCTTT. The chain recombines TRBV6-5 with TRBJ1-1; 8 nucleotides agree with TRBD1. Germline V gene data show CDR1 as MNHEY and CDR2 as SVGAGI. The CDR3 has 13 amino acids. The ends lost 6 bases at V and 8 bases at J; junction bases unmatched: 8.

The genes are TRBV6-5 and TRBJ2-5; 7 bases align to TRBD2. This CDR3 spans 14 amino acids. J was trimmed by 0 bases and V by 8 bases; bases with no gene match: 6. Germline V gene data show CDR1 as MNHEY and CDR2 as SVGAGI. This chain's CDR3 is CASRLADNQETQYF. CDR3 DNA: TGTGCCAGCCGTCTAGCGGATAACCAAGAGACCCAGTACTTC.

The chain joins TRBV5-1 to TRBJ1-4; 9 bases fit TRBD1. Germline V lookup: CDR1 SGHRS, CDR2 YFSETQ. CDR3 length: 15 residues. After removal of 4 bases from V and 8 bases from J, the junction contained 9 bases not matched to a gene. The CDR3 coding sequence is TGCGCCAGCAGCATCCGGGACAGGGTGAACGAAAAACTGTTTTTT. Amino acid sequence: CASSIRDRVNEKLFF.

This clone was detected once. This chain links TRBV14 with TRBJ2-1; tentatively, D is TRBD2 (6 bases). The CDR3 sequence is 20 residues long. Trimming cost V 1 base and J 0 bases, with 22 bases left between them. Germline V gives CDR1 SGHDN, CDR2 FVKESK. The CDR3 DNA is TGTGCCAGCAGCCAAGGAGCCGTCAATGTCCGGGGGAGCTCCTACAATGAGCAGTTCTTC. This codes for CASSQGAVNVRGSSYNEQFF.

This clone was recorded only once. The V gene is TRBV11-3, the J gene TRBJ2-1, with 7 bases lining up with TRBD2. Germline CDR1 reads SGHNT; CDR2 reads YENEEA. The length of the CDR3 is 15 residues. J lost 0 bases, V lost 5 bases, and 4 bases had no gene match. The DNA of the CDR3 is TGTGCCAGCAGCCTCCCGGGGGGCTCCTACAATGAGCAGTTCTTC. This gives the protein CASSLPGGSYNEQFF.

The chain links TRBV2 to TRBJ1-2; D not resolved. This CDR3 spans 14 amino acids. The ends were cut back, 0 bases at V and 5 bases at J, with 10 bases in the middle. Germline loops: CDR1 SNHLY, CDR2 FYNNEI. The CDR3 DNA reads TGTGCCAGCAGTGAAGCGGTACCCCTATATGGCTACACCTTC. It encodes CASSEAVPLYGYTF. Complete variable domain (other parts from reference TRBV2 and TRBJ1-2): EPEVTQTPSHQVTQMGQEVILRCVPISNHLYFYWYRQILGQKVEFLVSFYNNEISEKSEIFDDQFSVERPDGSNFTLKIRSTKLEDSAMYFCASSEAVPLYGYTFGSGTRLTVV.

This clone has only a few counts. This chain joins TRBV27 and TRBJ2-1; no firm D call. Germline CDR1 is MNHEY and CDR2 is SMNVEV (reference sequence). Trimming cost V 3 bases and J 4 bases, with 16 bases left between them. The CDR3 spans 16 residues. Here the CDR3 reads CASSFDPPRLYNEQFF. The CDR3, as DNA: TGTGCCAGCAGTTTCGACCCCCCGAGGCTTTACAATGAGCAGTTCTTC.

This rearrangement joins TRBV5-1 to TRBJ2-3; the D is unclear. The CDR3 runs 14 residues. Germline CDR1 SGHRS, CDR2 YFSETQ. Deletions cut 7 bases from V and 1 base from J, with 13 bases between. CDR3 coding DNA: TGCGCCAGCGCCAGGTCTTTTGGCACAGATACGCAGTATTTT. It is translated as CASARSFGTDTQYF.

V and J are TRBV6-6 and TRBJ2-5; TRBD2 matches at 7 bases. The germline CDR1 and CDR2 sequences are MNHNY and SVGAGI (reference sequence). This CDR3 has 16 amino acids. V dropped 6 bases and J dropped 5; count of bases not matched to a gene: 15. CDR3 sequence reads: CASRSGVAGREETQYF. CDR3 in DNA: TGTGCCAGCAGGTCGGGAGTGGCGGGGCGGGAGGAGACCCAGTACTTC.